The 23 T cell receptor beta chains below all came from one sample that was sequenced in a study of T cell responses to AZD1222 COVID-19 vaccine. Produced via immunoSEQ multiplex PCR; TCRdb's table is partial and in-frame only. The sample contains about 97,000 clones, 70% to 90% of which appear only once. The sample in question was peripheral blood, obtained on day 0 of AZD1222 vaccination. Receptors originate from an adult in good health.

The chain is built from TRBV6-4 and TRBJ2-2; D call uncertain. V was cut by 0 bases and J by 5 bases, with 7 bases left in between. The germline gives CDR1 MRHNA, CDR2 SNTAGT. The CDR3 is 14 residues long. The CDR3 protein is CASSDSTTTGELFF. The CDR3 region has the DNA TGTGCCAGCAGTGACTCAACAACTACCGGGGAGCTGTTTTTT.

The table lists this clone with a count of one. The chain couples TRBV7-9 to TRBJ1-5; D is possibly TRBD1 (6 bases). Between the trimmed V and J ends, which lost 2 bases and 1 base, there was a span of 6 bases. CDR1 and CDR2 from the germline V gene are SEHNR and FQNEAQ (reference sequence). This CDR3 contains 14 residues. The CDR3: CASSLTGSNQPQHF. Written as DNA, the CDR3 is TGTGCCAGCAGCTTAACAGGGAGCAATCAGCCCCAGCATTTT.

This chain links TRBV24-1 with TRBJ1-4, with unresolved D. This CDR3 is 13 amino acids long. V lost 8 bases, J lost 1 base, and 7 bases lay in between. Germline assignment: CDR1 KGHDR and CDR2 SFDVKD. CDR3 amino acids: CATKDGTNEKLFF. DNA of the CDR3: TGTGCCACCAAGGACGGAACTAATGAAAAACTGTTTTTT.

This clone was seen only once. The chain is built from TRBV11-3 and TRBJ2-2; D remains ambiguous. The V gene lost 0 bases and the J gene lost 5 bases, with 7 bases spanning the gap. The CDR3 spans 14 residues. From germline, CDR1 is SGHNT and CDR2 YENEEA. In DNA form, the CDR3 reads TGTGCCAGCAGCTTAGATCGTCAAACCGGGGAGCTGTTTTTT. Amino acids: CASSLDRQTGELFF.

This chain joins TRBV5-1 and TRBJ2-2, with TRBD2 matching 7 bases. With V trimmed by 0 bases and J by 0 bases, 2 bases remained unmatched. There are 16 residues in the CDR3. Germline V gene sequence: CDR1 SGHRS, CDR2 YFSETQ. The CDR3 reads CASSLERGANTGELFF. The CDR3 region has the DNA TGCGCCAGCAGCTTGGAGCGGGGAGCGAACACCGGGGAGCTGTTTTTT.

Only one count was recorded for this clone. The genes are TRBV19 and TRBJ2-2, with D perhaps TRBD1 (5 bases). The ends were cut back, 3 bases at V and 7 bases at J, with 15 bases in the middle. The length of the CDR3 is 15 residues. CDR1 is LNHDA and CDR2 is SQIVND in the germline V gene (reference sequence). The DNA for the CDR3 is TGTGCCAGTAGTATCGTTGGCTCTAGGGGCGGGGAGCTGTTTTTT. Protein: CASSIVGSRGGELFF.

The chain employs TRBV19 and TRBJ1-6; 7 bases match TRBD1. The CDR3 covers 13 residues. Germline CDR1 and CDR2: LNHDA and SQIVND (reference sequence). J lost 4 bases, V lost 9 bases, and 3 bases had no gene match. CDR3 in amino acids: CASGTEYNSPLHF. In DNA, the CDR3 is TGTGCCAGCGGGACAGAGTATAATTCACCCCTCCACTTT.

The J gene is TRBJ1-4, the V gene TRBV30, with a weak D call TRBD1 (5 bases). V was shortened by 3 bases and J by 6 bases, with 11 bases between the two germline ends. This CDR3 is built from 13 residues. Looked up from germline, CDR1 is GTSNPN and CDR2 is SVGIG (reference sequence). CDR3 residues: CAWRLGAHEKLFF. CDR3 DNA sequence: TGTGCCTGGAGGCTCGGGGCCCATGAAAAACTGTTTTTT.

This clone occurred a few times. The chain employs TRBV6-2 or TRBV6-3 and TRBJ1-1, with D hard to call. The germline V gene encodes CDR1 MNHEY and CDR2 SVGEGT. The CDR3 runs to 15 residues. Trimming shortened V by 3 bases and J by 4 bases, and 15 bases separated the two germline ends. CDR3 sequence (DNA): TGTGCCAGCAGTTATTATATGGGAGTGGTCACTGAAGCTTTCTTT. It specifies CASSYYMGVVTEAFF.

In its sample, this clone was seen a few times. Within the sample, other DNA sequences also encode this same CDR3. V usage is TRBV29-1 and J usage is TRBJ1-1, with TRBD1 identical over 7 bases. Germline loops: CDR1 SQVTM, CDR2 ANQGSEA. V gave up 6 bases and J gave up 5 bases; unmatched junction bases: 6. This CDR3 is 12 amino acids long. The CDR3 nucleotides read TGCAGCGTAAGGGGGCTTGGGACTGAAGCTTTCTTT. Its protein product is CSVRGLGTEAFF.

V and J are TRBV9 and TRBJ1-1, with D maybe TRBD1 (6 bases). V lost 1 base, J lost 1 base, and 11 bases lay in between. This CDR3 spans 15 amino acids. Germline V gives CDR1 SGDLS, CDR2 YYNGEE. The DNA of the CDR3 is TGTGCCAGCAGCGTAAGCACAGGGTCGAACACTGAAGCTTTCTTT. Translation: CASSVSTGSNTEAFF.

This chain joins TRBV11-3 and TRBJ2-3, with a possible D match to TRBD1 (7 bases). CDR1 and CDR2 (germline): SGHNT, YENEEA. The CDR3 runs to 14 residues. Trimming shortened V by 1 base and J by 8 bases, and 13 bases separated the two germline ends. The CDR3 sequence is CASSLAGGQGTQYF. Here the CDR3 DNA reads TGTGCCAGCAGCTTAGCAGGGGGGCAGGGTACGCAGTATTTT.

The chain has TRBV5-1 and TRBJ1-3; 11 bases are a match to TRBD1. Germline loops: CDR1 SGHRS, CDR2 YFSETQ. The V and J ends lost 4 bases and 7 bases, in that order; junction bases with no gene match: 4. The CDR3 extends over 14 amino acids. The CDR3 spells CASSRGQGENTIYF. Written as DNA, the CDR3 is TGCGCCAGCAGCAGGGGACAGGGGGAGAACACCATATATTTT.

The rearrangement links TRBV6-6 to TRBJ2-2; 7 nucleotides match TRBD1. Trimming at V came to 2 bases and at J to 6 bases, leaving 6 bases not matched to a gene. CDR1 and CDR2 from the germline V gene are MNHNY and SVGAGI (reference sequence). The CDR3 has 15 amino acids. As DNA, the CDR3 is TGTGCCAGCAGTTACAACCGACAGGGTCCCGGGGAGCTGTTTTTT. Protein: CASSYNRQGPGELFF.

The V call is TRBV2, the J call TRBJ2-5; TRBD2 aligns across 7 bases. With V trimmed by 8 bases and J by 1 base, 4 bases remained unmatched. The germline CDR1 and CDR2 sequences are SNHLY and FYNNEI. The CDR3 has 13 amino acids. The CDR3 loop is CASLWGGQETQYF. The DNA for the CDR3 is TGTGCCAGCCTTTGGGGGGGCCAAGAGACCCAGTACTTC.

The chain couples TRBV5-4 to TRBJ2-1, with 7 bases lining up with TRBD2. The CDR3 runs to 13 residues. Unmatched junction bases numbered 6, after V lost 3 bases and J lost 9 bases. Germline values: CDR1 SGHNT, CDR2 YYREEE (reference sequence). CDR3 sequence reads: CASSSTSRTEQFF. CDR3 coding DNA: TGTGCCAGCAGCTCGACTAGCAGGACTGAGCAGTTCTTC.

V and J are TRBV5-1 and TRBJ2-7; no reliable D call. The CDR3 covers 15 residues. V was pared by 0 bases and J by 3 bases, with 13 bases between. Germline-derived CDR1 and CDR2 are SGHRS and YFSETQ. The CDR3 DNA follows: TGCGCCAGCAGCTTGGTGGTAGGACCCTACTACGAGCAGTACTTC. It codes for CASSLVVGPYYEQYF.

The chain joins TRBV10-2 to TRBJ1-1; 9 bases fit TRBD1. The germline gives CDR1 WSHSY, CDR2 SAAADI. Unmatched junction bases numbered 11, after V lost 5 bases and J lost 4 bases. The CDR3 contains 16 residues. DNA for the CDR3: TGCGCCAGCAGTCAAACCGGGACAGGGTGGCCCACTGAAGCTTTCTTT. Its translation is CASSQTGTGWPTEAFF.

CDR3 loop: CASSSRRGKEIRNTEAFF. The CDR3 DNA sequence: TGTGCCAGCAGCTCCCGGCGGGGGAAAGAAATTAGGAACACTGAAGCTTTCTTT. The V gene is TRBV7-2, the J gene TRBJ1-1; tentative D call: TRBD1 (5 bases). Germline CDR1 is SGHTA and CDR2 is FQGNSA. V was pared by 4 bases and J by 1 base, with 22 bases between. The CDR3 runs 18 residues.

The chain employs TRBV29-1 and TRBJ1-3, with D possibly matching TRBD1 (5 bases). V lost 4 bases, J lost 0 bases, and 10 bases lay in between. CDR1 and CDR2 (germline): SQVTM, ANQGSEA. The CDR3 runs 14 residues. The CDR3 DNA follows: TGCAGCGTTGCTTGGGGGGGCTCTGGAAACACCATATATTTT. This sequence encodes CSVAWGGSGNTIYF.

The chain joins TRBV5-6 to TRBJ2-7, with D possibly matching TRBD1 (6 bases). Germline V gene sequence: CDR1 SGHDT, CDR2 YYEEEE. V lost 2 bases and J 5 bases, leaving 17 bases between the germline ends. The CDR3 covers 15 residues. The CDR3 DNA sequence: TGTGCCAGCAGCTTCCCAGGGGCCCCTGCCCACGAGCAGTACTTC. It specifies CASSFPGAPAHEQYF.

V usage is TRBV29-1 and J usage is TRBJ2-3; no clear D gene. The CDR3 sequence is 10 residues long. CDR1 SQVTM and CDR2 ANQGSEA come from the germline V gene. Trimming stripped 7 bases from V and 9 bases from J, with 11 bases between. CDR3 DNA: TGCAGCGCCATCCTGGTCACGCAGTATTTT. It yields the protein CSAILVTQYF.

The chain employs TRBV30 and TRBJ2-7, with D perhaps given as TRBD1 or TRBD2 (5 bases each). The germline gives CDR1 GTSNPN, CDR2 SVGIG (reference sequence). Trimming left V 5 bases short and J 2 bases short, with 13 bases between. The CDR3 contains 13 residues. The CDR3 protein is CAWARDGTYEQYF. The CDR3 nucleotides are TGTGCCTGGGCCCGGGACGGAACCTACGAGCAGTACTTC.